These 24 T cell receptor beta chains originate from one sample sequenced in a study of shared clonotypes between healthy human individuals (dated by TCRdb to the early 2020s). Library generation was performed with the immunoSEQ multiplex PCR assay. TCRdb carries this immuneACCESS record with in-frame sequences only. Its versions omit some clonotypes, under half of them owing to an unresolved V gene in the studies checked, with the rest unexplained. This sample is represented by approximately 2.5 million clones; about 92% of them were singletons. The ten largest account for more than 0.12% of the sample. The specimen was naive CD4+ T cells sorted from blood. This specimen's cell subset or site label, per the study, means: CD45RA+ positively selected. Source of these receptors: a young man in good health.

Only one count was recorded for this clone. The chain links TRBV7-3 to TRBJ1-5; D perhaps matches TRBD1 (6 bases). Trimming removed 11 bases at V and 7 bases at J, with 18 bases between. The CDR3 spans 13 residues. The germline CDR1 and CDR2 sequences are SGHTA and FQGTGA. In DNA form, the CDR3 reads TGTGCCCGCGACAGGCGGCACAAACAGCCCCAGCATTTT. The encoded protein is CARDRRHKQPQHF.

V usage is TRBV25-1 and J usage is TRBJ2-2; TRBD1 matches 8 bases. The germline V gene encodes CDR1 MGHDK and CDR2 SYGVNS. The length of the CDR3 is 15 residues. V lost 4 bases and J lost 4; bases outside the gene matches: 5. CDR3 loop: CASSGHDRGTGELFF. CDR3 nucleotides: TGTGCCAGCAGTGGACACGACAGGGGCACCGGGGAGCTGTTTTTT. Using reference TRBV25-1 and TRBJ2-2 for the parts outside the CDR3, the full variable domain is EADIYQTPRYLVIGTGKKITLECSQTMGHDKMYWYQQDPGMELHLIHYSYGVNSTEKGDLSSESTVSRIRTEHFPLTLESARPSHTSQYLCASSGHDRGTGELFFGEGSRLTVL.

The chain joins TRBV4-1 to TRBJ2-5; 9 bases line up with TRBD2. Per the germline V gene, CDR1 is MGHRA and CDR2 is YSYEKL. The junction had 12 bases not matched to a gene; V was cut back by 0 bases and J by 1 base. The CDR3 covers 19 residues. Written as DNA, the CDR3 is TGCGCCAGCAGCCAAGATTTTGGCAGCGGGGGGTACCTCCAAGAGACCCAGTACTTC. Amino acids: CASSQDFGSGGYLQETQYF.

The chain carries TRBV5-1 and TRBJ2-6, with D possibly TRBD1 on 6 matching bases. This CDR3 comprises 16 residues. V dropped 4 bases and J dropped 2 bases, with 13 bases sitting between them. Germline CDR1 reads SGHRS; CDR2 reads YFSETQ. CDR3 nucleotides: TGCGCCAGCAGCCCTATTGGACAGACTGGGGCCAACGTCCTGACTTTC. This translates into CASSPIGQTGANVLTF. Full variable domain (missing parts from reference TRBV5-1 and TRBJ2-6): KAGVTQTPRYLIKTRGQQVTLSCSPISGHRSVSWYQQTPGQGLQFLFEYFSETQRNKGNFPGRFSGRQFSNSRSEMNVSTLELGDSALYLCASSPIGQTGANVLTFGAGSRLTVL.

J is TRBJ2-1 and V is TRBV7-2; 9 positions agree with TRBD2. Trimming cost V 1 base and J 3 bases; bases outside gene matches: 10. Germline CDR1 is SGHTA and CDR2 is FQGNSA. The length of the CDR3 is 18 residues. CDR3 residues: CASSLEFRRLADYNEQFF. CDR3 coding DNA: TGTGCCAGCAGCTTAGAGTTTAGGAGACTAGCGGACTACAATGAGCAGTTCTTC. Supplemented by reference TRBV7-2 and TRBJ2-1, the full variable domain reads GAGVSQSPSNKVTEKGKDVELRCDPISGHTALYWYRQSLGQGLEFLIYFQGNSAPDKSGLPSDRFSAERTGGSVSTLTIQRTQQEDSAVYLCASSLEFRRLADYNEQFFGPGTRLTVL.

The chain links TRBV5-4 to TRBJ2-7, with 7 bases fitting TRBD1. Trimming at V came to 0 bases and at J to 0 bases, leaving 3 bases not matched to a gene. CDR3 length equals 15 residues. Germline CDR1 reads SGHNT; CDR2 reads YYREEE (reference sequence). CDR3 nucleotide sequence: TGTGCCAGCAGCTTGGAGGGACAGAGCTCCTACGAGCAGTACTTC. This gives the protein CASSLEGQSSYEQYF.

The chain joins TRBV14 to TRBJ1-1; 8 nucleotides align to TRBD1. CDR1 SGHDN and CDR2 FVKESK come from the germline V gene. The CDR3 extends over 19 amino acids. V shed 1 base and J 5 bases; nucleotides not matched to a gene: 18. CDR3 region: CASSQGPPGQGGGGTEAFF. The CDR3 nucleotides are TGTGCCAGCAGCCAAGGACCCCCAGGACAGGGCGGTGGAGGGACTGAAGCTTTCTTT.

This clone was recorded once. The chain links TRBV5-6 to TRBJ2-1; no firm D call. CDR1 is SGHDT, CDR2 YYEEEE, per germline. V was shortened by 4 bases and J by 0 bases, with 11 bases between the two germline ends. This CDR3 comprises 15 residues. The CDR3 bases are TGTGCCAGCAGCCGTCGGGCCACCTCCTACAATGAGCAGTTCTTC. Its translation is CASSRRATSYNEQFF.

The rearrangement uses TRBV18 and TRBJ1-4, with 8 bases aligning to TRBD1. CDR3 length: 16 amino acids. V lost 5 bases to trimming and J lost 8 bases; unmatched junction nucleotides: 13. CDR1 is KGHSH, CDR2 LQKENI, per germline. The CDR3 protein is CASSAARGRGQEKLFF. For the CDR3, the DNA is TGTGCCAGCTCAGCAGCACGTGGCAGGGGGCAGGAAAAACTGTTTTTT.

This chain joins TRBV28 and TRBJ1-2; 8 positions agree with TRBD1. Germline lookup yields CDR1 MDHEN and CDR2 SYDVKM. Trimming removed 5 bases from V and 10 bases from J; junction bases left unmatched: 12. The CDR3 runs 14 residues. DNA of the CDR3: TGTGCCAGCAGTCCGGGGGACAGGAGGATGACCTACACCTTC. It codes for CASSPGDRRMTYTF.

The J gene is TRBJ1-1, the V gene TRBV28; possible D gene TRBD1, 5 bases. Germline V gene sequence: CDR1 MDHEN, CDR2 SYDVKM. Trimming removed 5 bases from V and 1 base from J, with 14 bases in between. The CDR3 has 15 amino acids. The CDR3 loop reads CASSPQPGRNTEAFF. In DNA, the CDR3 is TGTGCCAGCAGTCCACAACCGGGACGGAACACTGAAGCTTTCTTT.

This clone was recorded only once. The rearrangement uses TRBV6-5 and TRBJ2-3; 10 nucleotides line up with TRBD2. The germline V gene encodes CDR1 MNHEY and CDR2 SVGAGI. The CDR3 is 15 amino acids. Trimming took 4 bases from V and 6 from J; bases not matched to a gene: 7. The CDR3 spells CASSSWQRGGDTQYF. The CDR3, as DNA: TGTGCCAGCAGTTCATGGCAGCGGGGGGGCGATACGCAGTATTTT.

The chain's CDR3 is CAISSPDEKLFF. Written as DNA, the CDR3 is TGTGCCATCAGCTCCCCGGATGAAAAACTGTTTTTT. The gene calls are TRBV10-3 and TRBJ1-4; D gene ambiguous. Trimming removed 6 bases from V and 6 bases from J, with 8 bases in between. CDR1 ENHRY and CDR2 SYGVKD come from the germline V gene. The CDR3 runs to 12 residues.

The rearrangement joins TRBV7-9 to TRBJ1-2; D might be TRBD1 (5 bases). Germline V CDR1 and CDR2: SEHNR, FQNEAQ (reference sequence). The length of the CDR3 is 14 residues. Trimming took 4 bases from V and 5 from J, leaving 14 bases between them. The chain's CDR3 is CASSSTQQAYGYTF. In DNA, the CDR3 is TGTGCCAGCAGCTCGACCCAACAGGCATATGGCTACACCTTC.

The gene calls are TRBV7-9 and TRBJ2-5, with no clear D. Germline V gives CDR1 SEHNR, CDR2 FQNEAQ (reference sequence). The CDR3 is 14 residues long. Trimming cost V 2 bases and J 5 bases, with 12 bases left between them. The CDR3 DNA sequence: TGTGCCAGCAGCTTACGGACGGAAGCGGAGACCCAGTACTTC. Translated, it gives CASSLRTEAETQYF.

V is TRBV9 and J is TRBJ2-7, with 9 bases identical to TRBD1. The V gene's germline CDR1 is SGDLS and CDR2 YYNGEE. The CDR3 is 15 amino acids. The junction had 7 bases not matched to a gene; V was cut back by 4 bases and J by 2 bases. The CDR3 DNA reads TGTGCCAGCAGCCCCGGGGACAGGGCAGCCTACGAGCAGTACTTC. Its protein is CASSPGDRAAYEQYF.

The chain has TRBV5-1 and TRBJ2-3; either TRBD1 or TRBD2 may supply D (5 bases each). V was trimmed by 3 bases and J by 1 base, leaving 9 bases between them. Germline assignment: CDR1 SGHRS and CDR2 YFSETQ. The CDR3 spans 14 residues. The CDR3 bases are TGCGCCAGCAGCTACGGGACCGGCACAGATACGCAGTATTTT. Its translation: CASSYGTGTDTQYF.

This clone appeared a single time. This chain joins TRBV5-6 and TRBJ1-2, with D possibly matching TRBD1 (5 bases). The CDR3 covers 16 residues. V shed 0 bases and J shed 8 bases, with 20 bases lying between them. Germline loops: CDR1 SGHDT, CDR2 YYEEEE. The DNA of the CDR3 is TGTGCCAGCAGCTTGGCCGGAGGGGAGGAATCGGGCGGCTACACCTTC. Amino acid sequence: CASSLAGGEESGGYTF.

This clone was seen more than once but under ten times. At one boundary the junction diverges from the germline segment, which might be a read error. The V call is TRBV5-4, the J call TRBJ1-1; D might be TRBD1 (5 bases). This CDR3 has 17 residues. Germline CDR1 and CDR2: SGHNT and YYREEE (reference sequence). The CDR3 DNA sequence: TGTGCCAGCAGCTTGGGGTTGGGCAGGGAAGGGAACGCTGAAGCTTTCTTT. Translating it yields CASSLGLGREGNAEAFF. Based on the CDR3 plus reference TRBV5-4 and TRBJ1-1, the full variable domain is ETGVTQSPTHLIKTRGQQVTLRCSSQSGHNTVSWYQQALGQGPQFIFQYYREEENGRGNFPPRFSGLQFPNYSSELNVNALELDDSALYLCASSLGLGREGNAEAFFGQGTRLTVV.

The chain links TRBV6-4 to TRBJ1-2; 10 bases are shared with TRBD1. Germline loops: CDR1 MRHNA, CDR2 SNTAGT. V trimming: 3 bases; J trimming: 7 bases; junction bases outside the gene matches: 14. This CDR3 region has 17 residues. The CDR3 protein is CASSDNMGTGVLCGYTF. CDR3 DNA sequence: TGTGCCAGCAGTGATAACATGGGGACAGGGGTCTTATGTGGCTACACCTTC.

This chain uses TRBV5-1 with TRBJ2-3; no clear D gene. The CDR3 extends over 14 amino acids. The germline CDR1 and CDR2 sequences are SGHRS and YFSETQ. The V end was cut by 4 bases, the J end by 0 bases, with 9 bases between. CDR3 amino acids: CASSQDGSTDTQYF. CDR3 nucleotides: TGCGCCAGCAGCCAGGACGGAAGCACAGATACGCAGTATTTT.

CDR3 coding DNA: TGTGCCAGCAGCCAAGAGAGACTAGCGGGGGGGGCAGATACGCAGTATTTT. Translated: CASSQERLAGGADTQYF. V and J are TRBV4-2 and TRBJ2-3; the match to TRBD2 covers 14 bases. The CDR3 consists of 17 residues. The germline CDR1 and CDR2 sequences are LGHNA and YNFKEQ. V shed 0 bases, J shed 4 bases, and the junction held 3 bases outside the gene matches.

The chain has TRBV18 and TRBJ2-3; tentatively, D is TRBD1 (6 bases). The V end was cut by 3 bases, the J end by 6 bases, with 13 bases between. The V gene's germline CDR1 is KGHSH and CDR2 LQKENI. This CDR3 spans 14 amino acids. This CDR3 is CASSPPLDRDTQYF. DNA for the CDR3: TGTGCCAGCTCACCGCCCCTAGACAGGGATACGCAGTATTTT.

The chain carries TRBV27 and TRBJ2-1; 12 nucleotides match TRBD2. There are 16 residues in the CDR3. CDR1 and CDR2 from the germline V gene are MNHEY and SMNVEV (reference sequence). With V trimmed by 5 bases and J by 15 bases, 17 bases remained unmatched. CDR3 coding DNA: TGTGCCAGCAGTCACCCACCACTAGCGGGGGGAGTAATTGGGTTCTTC. Translated, it gives CASSHPPLAGGVIGFF.